In its sample, the clone carrying this TCR beta chain was seen once. CDR1 is LNHDA and CDR2 is SQIVND in the germline V gene (reference sequence). The CDR3 is 15 amino acids. V dropped 3 bases and J dropped 4 bases, with 15 bases sitting between them. Generated by immunoSEQ multiplex PCR, the TCRdb table keeps only in-frame clones and is missing some. The repertoire holds around 76,000 clones, with 92% as singletons. These data belong to a study of technical replicates of blood from a few donors. The sequenced sample consisted of T cells isolated from PBMCs. This receptor was obtained from a human donor in good health. The chain links TRBV19 to TRBJ2-5; possibly TRBD2 for D (5 bases). The DNA for the CDR3 is TGTGCCAGTAGTATTGTGGGTTTCGGAGGAGAGACCCAGTACTTC. This encodes CASSIVGFGGETQYF.